Sequencing of this T cell receptor (beta chain) was carried out in a study of radiotherapy plus CTLA-4 blockade in lung cancer. Patients in the study, people with chemo-refractory metastatic non-small-cell lung cancer, received focal radiation plus ipilimumab CTLA-4 blockade. Study-wide findings and caveats: Early blood T cell clone dynamics reportedly forecast response best, with interferon-beta. Following radiotherapy plus ipilimumab, tumor-derived TCR clones expanded in the blood.

This clone was detected only a few times. Its specificity is not known. Here immunoSEQ multiplex PCR was the method, and the copy in TCRdb shows in-frame clones only, minus some. The sample contains over 30,000 clones, 79% of which appear only once. This TCR derives from a human donor with non-small cell lung cancer that progressed on radiotherapy plus ipilimumab. The specimen was peripheral blood, collected from a patient treated with radiotherapy plus ipilimumab.

Here the CDR3 DNA reads TGTGCCAGCAGCTTAAATGGCGGGGGCCGCCGGACCCAGTACTTC. The encoded protein is CASSLNGGGRRTQYF. The chain links TRBV7-2 to TRBJ2-5, with D possibly TRBD2 on 7 matching bases. Germline V gives CDR1 SGHTA, CDR2 FQGNSA. The CDR3 consists of 15 residues. With 2 bases removed from V and 7 bases from J, the gap between germline ends came to 17 bases.